This T cell receptor beta chain came from a study of cytomegalovirus exposure and HLA in healthy donors. On the study more broadly: When 398 donors were genotyped, roughly four fifths of them were found to fall in the Caucasian-associated ancestry cluster.

The V gene lost 5 bases and the J gene lost 2 bases, with 12 bases spanning the gap. Germline loops: CDR1 MGHRA, CDR2 YSYEKL. CDR3 size: 14 residues. PCR used 60 Vbeta primers and 13 Jbeta primers. Using immunoSEQ multiplex PCR, the repertoire was profiled, and TCRdb retains in-frame clones only, with some absent. The table lists tens of thousands of clones, about three quarters of them singletons. The chain couples TRBV4-1 to TRBJ1-1; the D gene is possibly TRBD1 (6 bases). The sequencing sample was made of PBMCs. The receptor's source is a man aged 35 to 55 in good health and CMV-seronegative. CDR3 residues: CASSKDSYNTEAFF. The CDR3 DNA reads TGCGCCAGCAGCAAGGACAGCTATAACACTGAAGCTTTCTTT.